This TCR beta chain was found in a study of T cell responses to AZD1222 COVID-19 vaccine. The CDR3 is 14 amino acids. Germline V gene lookup returns CDR1 SGHRS and CDR2 YFSETQ. Unmatched junction bases numbered 7, after V lost 4 bases and J lost 5 bases. TCRdb keeps only in-frame clones here, not all; method: immunoSEQ multiplex PCR. The sample holds just over 150,000 clones, less than 90% seen once. Here the sequenced sample was peripheral blood, taken after recovery from COVID-19. The chain uses TRBV5-1 and TRBJ1-1, with 8 positions matching TRBD1. The clonotype originates from an adult who had recovered from COVID-19. The CDR3 coding sequence is TGCGCCAGCAGCCCGGACAGGGTAGCGACTGAAGCTTTCTTT. This codes for CASSPDRVATEAFF.